Below, 18 T cell receptor beta chains from the same sample are listed, as sequenced in a study of blood T cell repertoires in COVID-19. Assay used: immunoSEQ multiplex PCR; TCRdb lists only in-frame clones, some missing. The table lists about 200,000 clones, roughly 90% of them singletons. Sequencing used peripheral blood. These receptors were collected from a man aged 60 to 75 with COVID-19, enrolled during active disease.

V usage is TRBV7-3 and J usage is TRBJ2-1, with D possibly being TRBD2 (6 bases). Germline V gives CDR1 SGHTA, CDR2 FQGTGA. The V end lost 1 base, the J end lost 9 bases, and 13 bases lay between the germline ends. The CDR3 has 14 residues. The CDR3 coding sequence is TGTGCCAGCAGCTTAAAAAGCGGAGGGACTGAGCAGTTCTTC. Its protein is CASSLKSGGTEQFF.

The chain combines TRBV7-2 with TRBJ2-7; a possible D gene is TRBD2 (6 bases). The CDR3 totals 15 residues. CDR1 and CDR2 from the germline V gene are SGHTA and FQGNSA. V shed 1 base and J shed 0 bases, with 10 bases lying between them. In DNA form, the CDR3 reads TGTGCCAGCAGCTTAGGGCGGGGAAGCTCCTACGAGCAGTACTTC. As protein: CASSLGRGSSYEQYF.

This chain connects TRBV5-4 to TRBJ1-1, with a weak D call TRBD1 (5 bases). Germline V CDR1 and CDR2: SGHNT, YYREEE (reference sequence). This CDR3 contains 17 residues. The V and J ends lost 4 bases and 0 bases respectively, with 19 bases between them. The CDR3: CASSRGAAASMNTEAFF. CDR3 in DNA: TGTGCCAGCAGCCGTGGGGCGGCCGCTTCCATGAACACTGAAGCTTTCTTT. Full variable domain (rest looked up from reference TRBV5-4 and TRBJ1-1): ETGVTQSPTHLIKTRGQQVTLRCSSQSGHNTVSWYQQALGQGPQFIFQYYREEENGRGNFPPRFSGLQFPNYSSELNVNALELDDSALYLCASSRGAAASMNTEAFFGQGTRLTVV.

The chain joins TRBV10-3 to TRBJ1-5; possible D gene TRBD1, 5 bases. This CDR3 spans 15 amino acids. V lost 4 bases and J lost 3, with 13 bases in between. CDR1 ENHRY and CDR2 SYGVKD come from the germline V gene. The DNA for the CDR3 is TGTGCCATCAGTGGGGGCAGAGGAGACAATCAGCCCCAGCATTTT. It encodes CAISGGRGDNQPQHF.

The rearrangement links TRBV28 to TRBJ2-1, with 11 bases lining up with TRBD2. Germline V gene data show CDR1 as MDHEN and CDR2 as SYDVKM. CDR3 size: 18 residues. J was trimmed by 4 bases and V by 4 bases; bases with no gene match: 12. The CDR3, as DNA: TGTGCCAGCAGTTCTCTCAGTGTAGCGGGGGGGCTGTACAATGAGCAGTTCTTC. This codes for CASSSLSVAGGLYNEQFF.

The chain is built from TRBV11-3 and TRBJ2-1; D gene ambiguous. Trimming took off 2 bases at V and 7 bases at J, with 6 bases between the two ends. This CDR3 has 12 residues. Germline CDR1 reads SGHNT; CDR2 reads YENEEA. The CDR3, as DNA: TGTGCCAGCAGCTTATCCGGGAATGAGCAGTTCTTC. Translated, it gives CASSLSGNEQFF.

V usage is TRBV28 and J usage is TRBJ2-3; possibly TRBD2 for D (5 bases). CDR3 length: 12 amino acids. Germline CDR1 reads MDHEN; CDR2 reads SYDVKM. V was trimmed by 3 bases and J by 8 bases, leaving 9 bases between them. The CDR3 DNA reads TGTGCCAGCAGTTTCCGGGGTGGTACGCAGTATTTT. Translating it yields CASSFRGGTQYF.

This chain links TRBV18 with TRBJ1-2; 7 bases agree with TRBD1. V lost 4 bases and J lost 0; bases outside the gene matches: 8. This CDR3 has 16 residues. Per germline, CDR1 KGHSH and CDR2 LQKENI. CDR3 region: CASSLWGQSTNYGYTF. CDR3 sequence (DNA): TGTGCCAGCTCACTTTGGGGACAGTCAACTAACTATGGCTACACCTTC.

The V gene is TRBV2, the J gene TRBJ2-7; 9 nucleotides match TRBD2. CDR1 is SNHLY and CDR2 is FYNNEI in the germline V gene. CDR3 length: 15 residues. V lost 6 bases and J lost 1; bases outside the gene matches: 7. CDR3 residues: CASRAYSGSSYEQYF. In DNA form, the CDR3 reads TGTGCCAGCAGGGCCTATAGCGGGAGTTCCTACGAGCAGTACTTC.

This chain links TRBV18 with TRBJ2-2, with TRBD2 matching over 9 bases. V was pared by 10 bases and J by 4 bases, with 10 bases of the junction left unmatched. CDR1 is KGHSH, CDR2 LQKENI, per germline. The CDR3 has 15 residues. The CDR3 region has the DNA TGTGCCACCTCGCGGCGGGAGGGCCCCACCGGGGAGCTGTTTTTT. Encoded protein: CATSRREGPTGELFF.

V and J are TRBV28 and TRBJ2-7, with 7 bases matching TRBD2. The CDR3 consists of 14 residues. Germline CDR1 and CDR2: MDHEN and SYDVKM. The junction had 8 bases not matched to a gene; V was cut back by 6 bases and J by 3 bases. In DNA, the CDR3 is TGTGCCAGCAGGATTAGCGGGTCCGACTACGAGCAGTACTTC. The encoded protein is CASRISGSDYEQYF.

This sequence joins TRBV5-6 and TRBJ2-7; D gene ambiguous. The germline CDR1 and CDR2 sequences are SGHDT and YYEEEE. Trimming pared 1 base from V and 1 base from J, leaving 6 bases between. This CDR3 is built from 13 residues. The CDR3 is CASSLWQSYEQYF. The CDR3 DNA reads TGTGCCAGCAGCTTGTGGCAGTCCTACGAGCAGTACTTC.

The chain has TRBV7-3 and TRBJ2-1; perhaps TRBD2 as D (6 bases). In germline, CDR1 is SGHTA, CDR2 FQGTGA. There are 15 residues in the CDR3. V shed 4 bases and J shed 7 bases, with 17 bases lying between them. CDR3 coding DNA: TGTGCCAGCAGCTACGATAGGAGGGGTAGGAATGAGCAGTTCTTC. This encodes CASSYDRRGRNEQFF.

The chain joins TRBV5-1 to TRBJ2-3, with a possible D match to TRBD2 (5 bases). Germline V gene lookup returns CDR1 SGHRS and CDR2 YFSETQ. The CDR3 contains 15 residues. Trimming took 6 bases from V and 0 from J, leaving 14 bases between them. CDR3 nucleotide sequence: TGCGCCAGCAAGAGACTACAAACTAGCACAGATACGCAGTATTTT. It codes for CASKRLQTSTDTQYF.

The DNA of the CDR3 is TGTGCCAGCAGAGCGAGCTCCTACAATGAGCAGTTCTTC. It specifies CASRASSYNEQFF. V is TRBV5-4 and J is TRBJ2-1; D is unclear. In germline, CDR1 is SGHNT, CDR2 YYREEE (reference sequence). With 5 bases removed from V and 0 bases from J, the gap between germline ends came to 6 bases. This CDR3 region has 13 residues.

The chain links TRBV6-1 to TRBJ1-5; TRBD1 matches at 7 bases. This CDR3 spans 17 amino acids. Per the germline V gene, CDR1 is MNHNS and CDR2 is SASEGT. V shed 4 bases and J 2 bases; nucleotides not matched to a gene: 11. CDR3 loop: CASSGGQTLFGNQPQHF. For the CDR3, the DNA is TGTGCCAGCAGTGGGGGACAGACCCTATTTGGCAATCAGCCCCAGCATTTT.

J is TRBJ2-2 and V is TRBV7-8, with 8 bases identical to TRBD1. The V gene end was trimmed by 5 bases and the J gene end by 3 bases; junction bases not matched to a gene: 8. Per germline, CDR1 SGHVS and CDR2 FQNEAQ. The length of the CDR3 is 16 residues. As DNA, the CDR3 is TGTGCCAGCAGCCGAGGGACAGGCACTCACACCGGGGAGCTGTTTTTT. Translated, it gives CASSRGTGTHTGELFF. The full variable domain, rest sourced from reference TRBV7-8 and TRBJ2-2, is GAGVSQSPRYKVAKRGQDVALRCDPISGHVSLFWYQQALGQGPEFLTYFQNEAQLDKSGLPSDRFFAERPEGSVSTLKIQRTQQEDSAVYLCASSRGTGTHTGELFFGEGSRLTVL.

The chain employs TRBV10-1 and TRBJ1-1; 8 bases agree with TRBD1. From germline, CDR1 is WNHNN and CDR2 SYGVQD (reference sequence). Germline trimming cut 6 bases from V and 4 bases from J; bases unmatched to any gene: 13. The CDR3 has 16 residues. The CDR3 DNA reads as TGCGCCAGCAGGGACAGGGTCCCTTTTCATGGCACTGAAGCTTTCTTT. Translated, it gives CASRDRVPFHGTEAFF.